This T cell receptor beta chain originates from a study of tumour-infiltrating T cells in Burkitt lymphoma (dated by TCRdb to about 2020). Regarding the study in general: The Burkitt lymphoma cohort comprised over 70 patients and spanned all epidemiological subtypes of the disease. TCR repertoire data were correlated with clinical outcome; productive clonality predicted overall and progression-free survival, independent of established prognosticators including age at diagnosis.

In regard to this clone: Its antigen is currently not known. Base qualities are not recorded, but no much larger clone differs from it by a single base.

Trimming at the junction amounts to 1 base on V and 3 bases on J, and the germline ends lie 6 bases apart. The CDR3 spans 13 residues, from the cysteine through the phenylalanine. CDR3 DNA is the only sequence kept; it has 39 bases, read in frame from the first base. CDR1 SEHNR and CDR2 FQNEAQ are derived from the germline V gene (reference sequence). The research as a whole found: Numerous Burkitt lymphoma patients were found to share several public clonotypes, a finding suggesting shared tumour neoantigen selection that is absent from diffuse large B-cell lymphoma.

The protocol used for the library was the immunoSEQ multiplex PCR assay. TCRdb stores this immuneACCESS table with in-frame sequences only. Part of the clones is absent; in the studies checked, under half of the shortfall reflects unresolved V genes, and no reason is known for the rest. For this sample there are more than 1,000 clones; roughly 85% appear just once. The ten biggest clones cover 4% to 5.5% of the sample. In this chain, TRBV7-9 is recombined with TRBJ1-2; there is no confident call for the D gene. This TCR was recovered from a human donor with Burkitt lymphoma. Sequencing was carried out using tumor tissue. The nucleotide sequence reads TGTGCCAGCAGCTTAGAATCCTACTATGGCTACACCTTC. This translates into CASSLESYYGYTF.